Listed below are T cell receptor beta chains from one sample, sequenced in a study of blood T cell repertoires in COVID-19. Profiling relied on immunoSEQ multiplex PCR, and the TCRdb table lists in-frame clones only, not all of them. The data show about 97,000 clones, 85% to 90% seen once. Sequenced: peripheral blood. The receptors originated from a human donor in a cohort sampled during active COVID-19. The conserved cysteine and the conserved F or W are not part of the CDR3 here. Each record gives: V gene, clone size, J gene, CDR3 protein. For some rows the clone size is stated as once, few or many, or as a class when expanded; others skip it.

V: TRBV12-5
size: .
J: TRBJ2-3
CDR3: ASGLGGGVGDTQY

V: TRBV6-2/TRBV6-3
size: .
J: TRBJ2-2
CDR3: ASSYEFGGTGELF

V: TRBV14
size: .
J: TRBJ1-4
CDR3: ASSAHDRGWSEKLF

V: TRBV11-2
size: .
J: TRBJ1-3
CDR3: ASSPQGAKGNTIY

V: TRBV19
size: .
J: TRBJ2-6
CDR3: ASSIFGQGAKGANVLT

V: TRBV12-5
size: .
J: TRBJ1-2
CDR3: ASGSKTGGLANYGYT

V: TRBV5-6
size: .
J: TRBJ2-3
CDR3: ASSSIPGQGEGTQY

V: TRBV24-1
size: few
J: TRBJ1-5
CDR3: ATSGPTGGGQPQH

V: TRBV6-1
size: .
J: TRBJ1-2
CDR3: ASSEGQLYGYT

V: TRBV6-1
size: .
J: TRBJ2-1
CDR3: ASSEARDREIRDEQF

V: TRBV5-1
size: .
J: TRBJ1-5
CDR3: ASSLSGTENQPQH

V: TRBV6-5
size: .
J: TRBJ2-7
CDR3: ASRSDRPTYEQY

V: TRBV6-2/TRBV6-3
size: .
J: TRBJ2-7
CDR3: ASSYSAGGTSYEQY

V: TRBV5-1
size: few
J: TRBJ2-1
CDR3: ASTPNTPAAEEQF

V: TRBV6-5
size: once
J: TRBJ1-1
CDR3: ASSYPSSNGNTEAF

V: TRBV28
size: .
J: TRBJ1-2
CDR3: ASSSISGYT

V: TRBV13
size: .
J: TRBJ1-1
CDR3: ASSLTGMNTEAF

V: TRBV7-6
size: .
J: TRBJ2-3
CDR3: ASSLAAIANTQY

V: TRBV19
size: .
J: TRBJ1-1
CDR3: ASTLGQLAF

V: TRBV7-8
size: .
J: TRBJ2-3
CDR3: ASSFFGRLAGAVTDTQY

V: TRBV3-1/TRBV3-2
size: .
J: TRBJ2-7
CDR3: ASSQSSGSYEQY

V: TRBV6-2/TRBV6-3
size: .
J: TRBJ2-7
CDR3: ASSRIRGSEQY

V: TRBV11-3
size: once
J: TRBJ2-1
CDR3: ASSQNEQF

V: TRBV5-1
size: .
J: TRBJ1-4
CDR3: ASSPGTEDEKLF

V: TRBV6-2/TRBV6-3
size: .
J: TRBJ1-1
CDR3: ASSYTGHNTEAF

V: TRBV7-3
size: .
J: TRBJ1-1
CDR3: ASSLTGTDGDTEAF

V: TRBV23-1
size: .
J: TRBJ2-4
CDR3: ASSHPGTSTSKNIQY

V: TRBV19
size: few
J: TRBJ2-7
CDR3: ASSGLAGETEQY

V: TRBV19
size: .
J: TRBJ1-6
CDR3: ASSMTDPTYNSPLH

V: TRBV28
size: .
J: TRBJ2-7
CDR3: AIKTGGSSSYEQY